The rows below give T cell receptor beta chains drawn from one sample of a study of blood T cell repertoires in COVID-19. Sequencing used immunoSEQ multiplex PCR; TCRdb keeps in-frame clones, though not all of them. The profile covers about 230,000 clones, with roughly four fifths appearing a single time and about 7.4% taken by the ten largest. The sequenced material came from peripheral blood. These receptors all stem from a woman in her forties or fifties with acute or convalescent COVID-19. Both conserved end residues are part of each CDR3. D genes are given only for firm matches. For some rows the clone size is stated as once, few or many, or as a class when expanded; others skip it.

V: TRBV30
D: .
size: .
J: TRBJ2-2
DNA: TGTGCCTGGAGTCGCAAGCGGAACACCGGGGAGCTGTTTTTT
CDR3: CAWSRKRNTGELFF

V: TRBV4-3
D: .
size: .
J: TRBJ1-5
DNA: TGCGCCAGCAGCCAATACCTGACAGGAGTTCAGCCCCAGCATTTT
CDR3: CASSQYLTGVQPQHF

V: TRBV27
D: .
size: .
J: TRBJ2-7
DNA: TGTGCCAGCAGACTTTCCTACGACAGCTCCTACGAGCAGTACTTC
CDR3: CASRLSYDSSYEQYF

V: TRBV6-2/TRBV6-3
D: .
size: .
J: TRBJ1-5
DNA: TGTGCCAGCAGCCCCGGAGGGCAGGGACAGCCCCAGCATTTT
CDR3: CASSPGGQGQPQHF

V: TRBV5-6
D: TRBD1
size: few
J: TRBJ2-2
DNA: TGTGCCAGCAGCTTACAGGGGGGAAACACCGGGGAGCTGTTTTTT
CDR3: CASSLQGGNTGELFF

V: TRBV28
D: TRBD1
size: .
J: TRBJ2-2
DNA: TGTGCCAGCAGCCACGACAGGGTGGGAATCACCGGGGAGCTGTTTTTT
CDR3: CASSHDRVGITGELFF

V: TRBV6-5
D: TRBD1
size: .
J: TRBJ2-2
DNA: TGTGCCAGCAGTTACATAACAGGGGGCGCAGGCGGGGAGCTGTTTTTT
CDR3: CASSYITGGAGGELFF

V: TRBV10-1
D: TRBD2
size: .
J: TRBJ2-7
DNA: TGCGCCAGCAGTTCGGGACTAGGGGCCTACGAGCAGTACTTC
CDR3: CASSSGLGAYEQYF

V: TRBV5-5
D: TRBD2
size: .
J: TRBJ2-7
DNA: TGTGCCAGCAGCTTGACACTAGCGGGGGTCGAGCAGTACTTC
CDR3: CASSLTLAGVEQYF

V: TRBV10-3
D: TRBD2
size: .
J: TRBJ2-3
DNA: TGTGCCATCAGTGAGTCACTAGCGGGAGGTGGAGATACGCAGTATTTT
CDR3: CAISESLAGGGDTQYF

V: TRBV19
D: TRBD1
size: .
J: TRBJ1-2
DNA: TGTGCCAGTAGTATCCCTAGGGGACAGAGCTATGGCTACACCTTC
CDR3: CASSIPRGQSYGYTF

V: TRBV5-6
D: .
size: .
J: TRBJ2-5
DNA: TGTGCCAGCAGCTTGGATGGTGGCGGGTCCAGGACCCAGTACTTC
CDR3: CASSLDGGGSRTQYF

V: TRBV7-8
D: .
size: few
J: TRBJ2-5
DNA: TGTGCCAGCAGCTTAGACAGGGCCCAAGAGACCCAGTACTTC
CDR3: CASSLDRAQETQYF

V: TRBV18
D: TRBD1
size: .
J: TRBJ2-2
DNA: TGTGCCAGCTCTCCAATGAGGGGGCGCAACACCGGGGAGCTGTTTTTT
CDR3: CASSPMRGRNTGELFF

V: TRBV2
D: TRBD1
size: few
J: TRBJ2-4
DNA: TGTGCCAGCAGGCCGGGACAGCAAAACATTCAGTACTTC
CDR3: CASRPGQQNIQYF

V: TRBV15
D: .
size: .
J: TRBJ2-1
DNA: TGTGCCACCAGCAGAGATTCCGGGTTAAGCGGGTTATCCTACAATGAGCAGTTCTTC
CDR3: CATSRDSGLSGLSYNEQFF

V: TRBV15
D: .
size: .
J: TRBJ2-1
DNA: TGTGCCACCAGCAGAAGACTATCCTACAATGAGCAGTTCTTC
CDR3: CATSRRLSYNEQFF

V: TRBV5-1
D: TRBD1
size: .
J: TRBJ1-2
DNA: TGCGCCAGCAGCATCTCCGGGACAGGAGATGGCTACACCTTC
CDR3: CASSISGTGDGYTF